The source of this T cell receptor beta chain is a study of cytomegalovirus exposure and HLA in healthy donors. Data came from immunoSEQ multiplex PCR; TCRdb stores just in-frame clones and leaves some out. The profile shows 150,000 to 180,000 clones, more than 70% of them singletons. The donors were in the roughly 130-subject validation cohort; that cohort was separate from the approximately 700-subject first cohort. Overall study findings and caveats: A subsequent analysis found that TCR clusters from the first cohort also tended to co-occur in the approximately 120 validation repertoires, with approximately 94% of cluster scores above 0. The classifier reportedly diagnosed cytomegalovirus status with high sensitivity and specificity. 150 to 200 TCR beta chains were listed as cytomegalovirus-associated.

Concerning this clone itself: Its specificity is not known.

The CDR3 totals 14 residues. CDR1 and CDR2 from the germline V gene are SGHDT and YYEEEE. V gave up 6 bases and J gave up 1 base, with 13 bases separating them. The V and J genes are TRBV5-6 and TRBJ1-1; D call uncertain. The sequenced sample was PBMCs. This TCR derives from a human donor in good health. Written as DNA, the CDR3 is TGTGCCAGCACCCTGGGCGCCCCGAACACTGAAGCTTTCTTT. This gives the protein CASTLGAPNTEAFF.